The next 8 T cell receptor beta chains were all read from a single sample in a study of B cell selection in AIRE deficiency. Conventional CD4 T cells were sorted as CD4+CD127+ cells. Libraries were prepared by immunoSEQ multiplex PCR; TCRdb keeps only in-frame clonotypes and omits some of them. The table has about 27,000 clones, about 95% seen once; the top ten hold roughly 0.26%. The sample was CD4+CD127+ conventional T cells sorted from PBMCs. Every receptor here comes from a human donor in good health.

The chain links TRBV7-2 to TRBJ2-7; no clear D gene. The germline V gene has CDR1 SGHTA and CDR2 FQGNSA. The CDR3 is 13 amino acids. Trimming took off 5 bases at V and 6 bases at J, with 14 bases between the two ends. The CDR3 nucleotides are TGTGCCAGCAGCCTTGTTCGGGTCTCCGAGCAGTACTTC. Translating gives CASSLVRVSEQYF.

The genes are TRBV18 and TRBJ2-5; 8 bases map to TRBD1. The V gene end was trimmed by 3 bases and the J gene end by 4 bases; junction bases not matched to a gene: 4. CDR1 and CDR2 from the germline V gene are KGHSH and LQKENI. This CDR3 spans 14 amino acids. The CDR3 sequence is CASSPWDRIETQYF. CDR3 nucleotide sequence: TGTGCCAGCTCACCGTGGGACAGGATAGAGACCCAGTACTTC.

The chain is built from TRBV5-6 and TRBJ2-1; 11 bases fit TRBD2. Trimming removed 4 bases from V and 7 bases from J; junction bases left unmatched: 19. In germline, CDR1 is SGHDT, CDR2 YYEEEE. CDR3 length: 19 amino acids. CDR3: CASSPTLSSGGYRGNEQFF. In DNA, the CDR3 is TGTGCCAGCAGCCCAACCCTTTCTAGCGGGGGGTACCGGGGGAATGAGCAGTTCTTC. Full variable domain (missing parts from reference TRBV5-6 and TRBJ2-1): DAGVTQSPTHLIKTRGQQVTLRCSPKSGHDTVSWYQQALGQGPQFIFQYYEEEERQRGNFPDRFSGHQFPNYSSELNVNALLLGDSALYLCASSPTLSSGGYRGNEQFFGPGTRLTVL.

The chain links TRBV9 to TRBJ2-1; D gene ambiguous. Per the germline V gene, CDR1 is SGDLS and CDR2 is YYNGEE. The CDR3 sequence is 14 residues long. V shed 4 bases and J shed 8 bases, with 16 bases lying between them. DNA of the CDR3: TGTGCCAGCAGCAACGGACCCCGTTGGGATGAGCAGTTCTTC. The encoded protein is CASSNGPRWDEQFF.

The chain couples TRBV28 to TRBJ1-2; the D gene is possibly TRBD1 (5 bases). Germline values: CDR1 MDHEN, CDR2 SYDVKM. The CDR3 length is 14 residues. Trimming left V 2 bases short and J 3 bases short, with 10 bases between. Written as DNA, the CDR3 is TGTGCCAGCAGTTTACCGGGGGGGGACTATGGCTACACCTTC. Its protein product is CASSLPGGDYGYTF.

The J gene is TRBJ2-4, the V gene TRBV18; D remains unclear. The CDR3 sequence is 16 residues long. Germline values: CDR1 KGHSH, CDR2 LQKENI. Trimming removed 2 bases from V and 0 bases from J, with 11 bases in between. Written as DNA, the CDR3 is TGTGCCAGCTCACCAGTTGGGCAGCTAGCCAAAAACATTCAGTACTTC. Its translation is CASSPVGQLAKNIQYF.

This sequence joins TRBV21-1 and TRBJ1-1. TRBV21-1 is an annotated pseudogene. The length of the CDR3 is 12 residues. In DNA, the CDR3 is TGTGCCAGGGAGACGCAGAACACTGAAGCTTTCTTT. This gives the protein CARETQNTEAFF.

The chain carries TRBV6-5 and TRBJ2-5; D ambiguous. Looked up from germline, CDR1 is MNHEY and CDR2 is SVGAGI. Trimming removed 3 bases at V and 3 bases at J, with 11 bases between. The CDR3 extends over 14 amino acids. Here the CDR3 reads CASSYNGREETQYF. The CDR3 DNA follows: TGTGCCAGCAGTTATAACGGCAGAGAAGAGACCCAGTACTTC.